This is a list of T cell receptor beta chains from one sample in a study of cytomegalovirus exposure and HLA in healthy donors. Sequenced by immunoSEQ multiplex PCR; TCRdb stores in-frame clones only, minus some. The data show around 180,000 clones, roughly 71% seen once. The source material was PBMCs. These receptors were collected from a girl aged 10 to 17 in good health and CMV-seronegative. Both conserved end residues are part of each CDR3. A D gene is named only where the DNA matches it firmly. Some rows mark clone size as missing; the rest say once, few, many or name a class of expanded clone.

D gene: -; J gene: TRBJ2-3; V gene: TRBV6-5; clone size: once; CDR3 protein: CASSYSRSLSTDTQYF; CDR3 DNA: TGTGCCAGCAGTTACTCACGCAGTTTAAGCACAGATACGCAGTATTTT
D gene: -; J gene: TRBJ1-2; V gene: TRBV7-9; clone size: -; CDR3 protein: CASSLTDGYTF; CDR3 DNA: TGTGCCAGCAGCTTAACTGATGGCTACACCTTC
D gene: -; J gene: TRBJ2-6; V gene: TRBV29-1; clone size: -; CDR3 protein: CSVELTALSGANVLTF; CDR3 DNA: TGCAGCGTTGAGCTCACAGCCCTCTCTGGGGCCAACGTCCTGACTTTC
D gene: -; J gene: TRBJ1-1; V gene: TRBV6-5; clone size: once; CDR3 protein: CASSYVMNTEAFF; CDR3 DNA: TGTGCCAGCAGCTACGTCATGAACACTGAAGCTTTCTTT
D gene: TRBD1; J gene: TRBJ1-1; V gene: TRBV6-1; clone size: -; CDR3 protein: CASQTNRGGNTEAFF; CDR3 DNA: TGTGCCAGCCAAACAAACAGGGGGGGGAACACTGAAGCTTTCTTT
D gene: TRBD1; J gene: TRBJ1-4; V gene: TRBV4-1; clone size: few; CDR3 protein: CASSQVVGGVNEKLFF; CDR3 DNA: TGCGCCAGCAGCCAAGTTGTAGGGGGCGTGAATGAAAAACTGTTTTTT
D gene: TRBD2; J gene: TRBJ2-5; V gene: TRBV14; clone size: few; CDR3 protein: CASSRLAGSQETQYF; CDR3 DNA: TGTGCCAGCAGCCGACTAGCGGGGTCCCAAGAGACCCAGTACTTC
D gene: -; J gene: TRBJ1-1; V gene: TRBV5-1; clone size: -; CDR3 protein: CASIKGAEAFF; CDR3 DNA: TGCGCCAGCATCAAGGGGGCTGAAGCTTTCTTT
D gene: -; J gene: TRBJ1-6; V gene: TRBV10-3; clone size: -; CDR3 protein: CAISEARGSYNSPLHF; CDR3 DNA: TGTGCCATCAGTGAGGCCAGGGGCTCCTATAATTCACCCCTCCACTTT
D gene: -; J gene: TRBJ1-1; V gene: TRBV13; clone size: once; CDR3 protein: CASSFRQRLTEAFF; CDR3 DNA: TGTGCCAGCAGCTTCCGACAGCGACTCACTGAAGCTTTCTTT
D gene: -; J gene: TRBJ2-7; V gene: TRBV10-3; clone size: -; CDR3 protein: CAISESRTEIIYEQYF; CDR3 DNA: TGTGCCATCAGTGAGTCGAGGACAGAAATAATCTACGAGCAGTACTTC
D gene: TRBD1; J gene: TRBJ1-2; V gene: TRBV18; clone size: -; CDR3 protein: CASSPSTEGAIGYTF; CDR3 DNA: TGTGCCAGCTCACCTTCGACGGAGGGGGCGATCGGCTACACCTTC
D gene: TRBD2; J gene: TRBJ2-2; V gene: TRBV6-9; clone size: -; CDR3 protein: CASSYSSGGASGELFF; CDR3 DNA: TGTGCCAGCAGTTATTCAAGCGGGGGGGCCAGCGGGGAGCTGTTTTTT
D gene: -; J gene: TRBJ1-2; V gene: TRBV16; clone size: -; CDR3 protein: CASKNRDTKGLYGYTF; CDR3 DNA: TGTGCCAGCAAAAACCGGGACACAAAAGGCCTCTATGGCTACACCTTC
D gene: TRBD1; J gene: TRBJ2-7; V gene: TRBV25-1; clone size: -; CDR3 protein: CASGQGYEQYF; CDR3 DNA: TGTGCCAGCGGACAGGGGTACGAGCAGTACTTC
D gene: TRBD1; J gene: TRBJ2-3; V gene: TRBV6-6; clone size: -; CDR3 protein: CASRDRGSDTQYF; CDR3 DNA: TGTGCCAGCAGAGACAGGGGCTCAGATACGCAGTATTTT
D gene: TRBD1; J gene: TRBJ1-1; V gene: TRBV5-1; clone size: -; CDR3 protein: CASSLDRAFVAFF; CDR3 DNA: TGCGCCAGCAGCTTAGACAGGGCATTCGTGGCTTTCTTT
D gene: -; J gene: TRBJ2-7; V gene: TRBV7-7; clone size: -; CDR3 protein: CASSLAQGGEYEQYF; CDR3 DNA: TGTGCTAGCAGCTTAGCGCAAGGGGGGGAATACGAGCAGTACTTC
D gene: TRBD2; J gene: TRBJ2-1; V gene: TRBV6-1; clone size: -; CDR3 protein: CASSEIGGGLAGALSYNEQFF; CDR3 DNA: TGTGCCAGCAGTGAAATTGGGGGGGGACTAGCGGGGGCCCTCTCCTACAATGAGCAGTTCTTC
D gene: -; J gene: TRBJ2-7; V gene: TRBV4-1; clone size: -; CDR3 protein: CASSQGGGQGSEQYF; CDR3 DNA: TGCGCCAGCAGCCAAGGGGGGGGCCAAGGGTCCGAGCAGTACTTC
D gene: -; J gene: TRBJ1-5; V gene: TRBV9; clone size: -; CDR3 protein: CASSVDSNSNQPQHF; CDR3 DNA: TGTGCCAGCAGCGTAGATTCAAATAGCAATCAGCCCCAGCATTTT
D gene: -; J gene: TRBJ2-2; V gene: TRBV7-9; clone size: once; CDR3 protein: CASSLELSGISGELFF; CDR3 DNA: TGTGCCAGCAGCTTAGAGTTATCGGGGATCTCCGGGGAGCTGTTTTTT
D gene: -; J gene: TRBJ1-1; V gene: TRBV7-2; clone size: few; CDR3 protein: CASTIGLLNTEAFF; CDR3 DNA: TGTGCCAGCACCATCGGACTCCTGAACACTGAAGCTTTCTTT
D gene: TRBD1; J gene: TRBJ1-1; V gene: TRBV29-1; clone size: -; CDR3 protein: CSVEPQGPSTEAFF; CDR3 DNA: TGCAGCGTTGAGCCACAGGGGCCCAGCACTGAAGCTTTCTTT
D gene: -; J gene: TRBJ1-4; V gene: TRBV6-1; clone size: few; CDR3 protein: CASSTSKDEKLFF; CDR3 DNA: TGTGCCAGCAGTACGAGTAAAGATGAAAAACTGTTTTTT